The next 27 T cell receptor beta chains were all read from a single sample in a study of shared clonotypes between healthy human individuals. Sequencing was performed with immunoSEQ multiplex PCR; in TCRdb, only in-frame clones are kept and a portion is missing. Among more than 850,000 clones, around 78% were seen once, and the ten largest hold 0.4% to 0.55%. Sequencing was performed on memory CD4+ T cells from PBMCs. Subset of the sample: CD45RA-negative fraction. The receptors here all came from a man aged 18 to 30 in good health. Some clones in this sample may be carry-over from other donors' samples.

Written as DNA, the CDR3 is TGTGCCACGAGCCCCCGGGAAACGGGAAACACCGGGGAGCTGTTTTTT. It encodes CATSPRETGNTGELFF. The chain combines TRBV10-3 with TRBJ2-2, with D possibly matching TRBD2 (5 bases). The length of the CDR3 is 16 residues. Germline loops: CDR1 ENHRY, CDR2 SYGVKD. The germline V and J ends were trimmed by 10 bases and 2 bases, with 20 bases remaining between them.

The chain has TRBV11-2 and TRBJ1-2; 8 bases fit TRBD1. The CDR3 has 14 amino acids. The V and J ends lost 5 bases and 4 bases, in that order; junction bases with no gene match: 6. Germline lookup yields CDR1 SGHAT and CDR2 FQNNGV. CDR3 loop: CASSGRQGTYGYTF. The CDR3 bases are TGTGCCAGCAGCGGTCGACAGGGGACCTATGGCTACACCTTC.

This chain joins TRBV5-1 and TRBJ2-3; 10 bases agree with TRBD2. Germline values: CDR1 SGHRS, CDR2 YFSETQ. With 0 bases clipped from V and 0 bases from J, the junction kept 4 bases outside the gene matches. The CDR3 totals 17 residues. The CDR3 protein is CASSLGASGGSTDTQYF. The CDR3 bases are TGCGCCAGCAGCTTGGGGGCTAGCGGGGGCAGCACAGATACGCAGTATTTT.

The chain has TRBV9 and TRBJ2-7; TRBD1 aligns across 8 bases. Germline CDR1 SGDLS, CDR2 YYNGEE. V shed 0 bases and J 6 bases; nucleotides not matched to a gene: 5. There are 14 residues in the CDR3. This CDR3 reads CASSVVQGGAEQYF. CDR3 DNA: TGTGCCAGCAGCGTAGTACAGGGGGGAGCCGAGCAGTACTTC.

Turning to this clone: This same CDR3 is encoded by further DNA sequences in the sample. The CDR3 coding sequence is TGCGCCAGCAGCTTGGGTCCCGATTATGGCTACACCTTC. It specifies CASSLGPDYGYTF. The chain couples TRBV5-1 to TRBJ1-2; D unclear. The V end lost 0 bases, the J end lost 5 bases, and 8 bases lay between the germline ends. Looked up from germline, CDR1 is SGHRS and CDR2 is YFSETQ. The CDR3 contains 13 residues.

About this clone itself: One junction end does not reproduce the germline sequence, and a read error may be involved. CDR3 in DNA: TGTGCCAGCAGTCCGACAGGGTCCTCCGAGCAGTACTTC. It specifies CASSPTGSSEQYF. The chain has TRBV6-1 and TRBJ2-7, with 7 nucleotides matching TRBD1. Germline loops: CDR1 MNHNS, CDR2 SASEGT. This CDR3 comprises 13 residues.

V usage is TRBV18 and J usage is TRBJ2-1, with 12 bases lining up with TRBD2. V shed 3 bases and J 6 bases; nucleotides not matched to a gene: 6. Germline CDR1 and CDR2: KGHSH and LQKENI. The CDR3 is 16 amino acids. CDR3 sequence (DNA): TGTGCCAGCTCACCCCTCCTAGCGGGAGGGGGCAATGAGCAGTTCTTC. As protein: CASSPLLAGGGNEQFF.

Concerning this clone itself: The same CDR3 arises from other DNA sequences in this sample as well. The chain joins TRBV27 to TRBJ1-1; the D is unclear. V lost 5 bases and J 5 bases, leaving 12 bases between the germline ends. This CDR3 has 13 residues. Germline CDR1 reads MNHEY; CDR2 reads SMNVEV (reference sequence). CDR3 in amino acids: CASSPYSGTEAFF. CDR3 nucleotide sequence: TGTGCCAGCAGTCCTTATTCGGGGACTGAAGCTTTCTTT.

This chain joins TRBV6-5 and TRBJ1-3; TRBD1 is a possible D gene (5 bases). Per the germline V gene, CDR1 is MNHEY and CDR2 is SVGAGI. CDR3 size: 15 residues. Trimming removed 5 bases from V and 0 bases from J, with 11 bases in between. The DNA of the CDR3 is TGTGCCAGCAGTCTCGGGGGAGGCTCTGGAAACACCATATATTTT. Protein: CASSLGGGSGNTIYF.

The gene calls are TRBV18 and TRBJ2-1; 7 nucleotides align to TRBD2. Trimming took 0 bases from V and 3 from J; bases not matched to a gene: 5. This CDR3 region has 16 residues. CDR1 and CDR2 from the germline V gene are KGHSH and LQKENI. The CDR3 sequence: CASSPPRRENYNEQFF. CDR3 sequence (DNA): TGTGCCAGCTCACCACCGCGGCGGGAGAACTACAATGAGCAGTTCTTC.

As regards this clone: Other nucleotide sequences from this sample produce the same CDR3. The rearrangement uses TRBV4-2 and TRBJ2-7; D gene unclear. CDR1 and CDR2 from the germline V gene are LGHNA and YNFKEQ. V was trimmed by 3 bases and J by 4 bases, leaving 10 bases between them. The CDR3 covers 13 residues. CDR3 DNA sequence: TGTGCCAGCAGCCAGACGTCATCTTACGAGCAGTACTTC. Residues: CASSQTSSYEQYF.

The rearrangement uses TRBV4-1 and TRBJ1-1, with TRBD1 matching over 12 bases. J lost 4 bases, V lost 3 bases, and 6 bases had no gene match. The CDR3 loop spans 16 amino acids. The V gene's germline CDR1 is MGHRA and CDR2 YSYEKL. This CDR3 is CASSQGTGGASTEAFF. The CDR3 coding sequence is TGCGCCAGCAGCCAGGGGACAGGGGGCGCGAGCACTGAAGCTTTCTTT.

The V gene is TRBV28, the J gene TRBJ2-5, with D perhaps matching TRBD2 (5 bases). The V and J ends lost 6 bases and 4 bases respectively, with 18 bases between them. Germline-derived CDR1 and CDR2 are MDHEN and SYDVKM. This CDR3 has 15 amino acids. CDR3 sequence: CASSPDLRAGETQYF. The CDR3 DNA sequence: TGTGCCAGCAGCCCGGACTTACGGGCCGGAGAGACCCAGTACTTC.

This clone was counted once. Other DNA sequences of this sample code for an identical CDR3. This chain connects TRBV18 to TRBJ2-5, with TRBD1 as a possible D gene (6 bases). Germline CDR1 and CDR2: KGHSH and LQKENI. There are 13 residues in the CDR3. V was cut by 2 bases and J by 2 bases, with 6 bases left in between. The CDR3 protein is CASSPTGQETQYF. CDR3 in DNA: TGTGCCAGCTCACCAACAGGGCAAGAGACCCAGTACTTC.

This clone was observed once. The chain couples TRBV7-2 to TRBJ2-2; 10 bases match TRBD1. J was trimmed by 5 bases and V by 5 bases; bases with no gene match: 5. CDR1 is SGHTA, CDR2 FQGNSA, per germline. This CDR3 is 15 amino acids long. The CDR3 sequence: CASSPTGGRTGELFF. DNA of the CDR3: TGTGCCAGCAGCCCGACAGGGGGCAGGACCGGGGAGCTGTTTTTT.

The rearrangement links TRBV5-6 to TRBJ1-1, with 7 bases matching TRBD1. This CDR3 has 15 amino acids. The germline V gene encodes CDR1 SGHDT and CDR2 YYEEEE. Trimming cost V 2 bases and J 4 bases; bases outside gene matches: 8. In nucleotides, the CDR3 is TGTGCCAGCAGCTTCAGGGGGACGAGGGTCACTGAAGCTTTCTTT. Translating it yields CASSFRGTRVTEAFF.

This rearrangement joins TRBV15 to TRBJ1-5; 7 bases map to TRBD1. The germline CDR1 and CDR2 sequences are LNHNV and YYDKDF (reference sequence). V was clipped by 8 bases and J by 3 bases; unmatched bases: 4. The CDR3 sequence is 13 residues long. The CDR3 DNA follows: TGTGCCACCGCACAGGGGTACAATCAGCCCCAGCATTTT. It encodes CATAQGYNQPQHF.

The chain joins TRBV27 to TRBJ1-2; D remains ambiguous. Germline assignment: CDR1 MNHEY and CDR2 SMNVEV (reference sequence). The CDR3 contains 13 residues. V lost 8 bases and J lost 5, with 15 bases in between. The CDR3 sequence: CASGTDNLYGYTF. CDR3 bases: TGTGCCAGCGGAACCGACAACCTATATGGCTACACCTTC.

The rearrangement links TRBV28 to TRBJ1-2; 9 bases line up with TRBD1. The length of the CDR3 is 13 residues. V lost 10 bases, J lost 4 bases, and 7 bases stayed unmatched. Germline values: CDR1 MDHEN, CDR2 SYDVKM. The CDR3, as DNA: TGTGCCATTTCGACAGGGGGGACCTATGGCTACACCTTC. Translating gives CAISTGGTYGYTF.

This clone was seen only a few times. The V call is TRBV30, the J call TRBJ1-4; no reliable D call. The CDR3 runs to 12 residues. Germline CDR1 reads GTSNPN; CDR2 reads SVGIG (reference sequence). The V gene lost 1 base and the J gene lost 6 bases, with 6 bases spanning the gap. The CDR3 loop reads CAWSGPDEKLFF. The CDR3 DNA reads TGTGCCTGGAGTGGCCCGGATGAAAAACTGTTTTTT.

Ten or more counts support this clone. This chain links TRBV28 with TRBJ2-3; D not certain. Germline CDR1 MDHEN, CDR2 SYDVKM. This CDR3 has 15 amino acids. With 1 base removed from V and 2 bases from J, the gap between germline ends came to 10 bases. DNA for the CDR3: TGTGCCAGCAGTTTATTTACAGACTCCACAGATACGCAGTATTTT. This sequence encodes CASSLFTDSTDTQYF. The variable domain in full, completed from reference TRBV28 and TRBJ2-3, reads DVKVTQSSRYLVKRTGEKVFLECVQDMDHENMFWYRQDPGLGLRLIYFSYDVKMKEKGDIPEGYSVSREKKERFSLILESASTNQTSMYLCASSLFTDSTDTQYFGPGTRLTVL.

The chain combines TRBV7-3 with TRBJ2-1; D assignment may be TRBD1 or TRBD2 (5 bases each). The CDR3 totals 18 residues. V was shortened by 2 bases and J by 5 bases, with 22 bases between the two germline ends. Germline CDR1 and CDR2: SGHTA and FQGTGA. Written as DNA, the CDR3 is TGTGCCAGCAGCTTAGGGAAATTGGGGACCTCGATTGACAATGAGCAGTTCTTC. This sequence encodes CASSLGKLGTSIDNEQFF.

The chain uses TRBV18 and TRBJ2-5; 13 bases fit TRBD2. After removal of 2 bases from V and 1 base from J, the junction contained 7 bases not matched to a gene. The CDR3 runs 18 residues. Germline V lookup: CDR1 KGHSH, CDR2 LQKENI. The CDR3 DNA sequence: TGTGCCAGCTCACCAACTCGTGGGACTAGCGGGATCCAAGAGACCCAGTACTTC. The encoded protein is CASSPTRGTSGIQETQYF.

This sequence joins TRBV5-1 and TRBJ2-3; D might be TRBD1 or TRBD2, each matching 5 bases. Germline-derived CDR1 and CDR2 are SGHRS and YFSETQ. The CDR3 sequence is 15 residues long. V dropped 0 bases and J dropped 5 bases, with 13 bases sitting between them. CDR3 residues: CASSLAADGGDTQYF. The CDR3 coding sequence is TGCGCCAGCAGCTTGGCAGCGGATGGGGGAGATACGCAGTATTTT.

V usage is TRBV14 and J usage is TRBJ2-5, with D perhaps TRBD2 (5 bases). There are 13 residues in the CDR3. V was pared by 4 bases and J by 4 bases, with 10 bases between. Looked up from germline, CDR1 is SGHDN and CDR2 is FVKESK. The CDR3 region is CASSRSGLETQYF. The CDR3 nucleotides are TGTGCCAGCAGCCGAAGCGGTTTAGAGACCCAGTACTTC.

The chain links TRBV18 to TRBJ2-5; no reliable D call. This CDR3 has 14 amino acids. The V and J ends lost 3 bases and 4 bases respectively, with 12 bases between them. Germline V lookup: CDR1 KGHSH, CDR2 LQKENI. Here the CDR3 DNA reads TGTGCCAGCTCACCTCCTGAAACGCGAGAGACCCAGTACTTC. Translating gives CASSPPETRETQYF.

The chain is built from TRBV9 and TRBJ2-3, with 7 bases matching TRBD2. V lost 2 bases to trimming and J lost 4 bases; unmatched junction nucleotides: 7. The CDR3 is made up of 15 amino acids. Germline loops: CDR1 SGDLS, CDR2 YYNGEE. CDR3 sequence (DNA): TGTGCCAGCAGCGTCAAGGCGGGAGCCCCAGATACGCAGTATTTT. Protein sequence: CASSVKAGAPDTQYF.